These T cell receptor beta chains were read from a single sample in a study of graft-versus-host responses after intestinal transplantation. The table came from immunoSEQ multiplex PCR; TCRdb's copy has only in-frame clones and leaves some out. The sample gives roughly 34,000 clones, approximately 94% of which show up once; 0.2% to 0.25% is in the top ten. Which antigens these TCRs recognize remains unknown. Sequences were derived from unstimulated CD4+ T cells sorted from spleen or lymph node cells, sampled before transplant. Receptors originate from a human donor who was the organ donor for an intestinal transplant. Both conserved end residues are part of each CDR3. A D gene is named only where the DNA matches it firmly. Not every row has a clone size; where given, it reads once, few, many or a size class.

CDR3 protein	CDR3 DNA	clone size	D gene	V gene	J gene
CAISESTFGGYGYTF	TGTGCCATCAGTGAGTCAACATTCGGAGGCTATGGCTACACCTTC	-	-	TRBV10-3	TRBJ1-2
CASQQPSGANVLTF	TGTGCCAGCCAACAACCCTCTGGGGCCAACGTCCTGACTTTC	-	-	TRBV6-6	TRBJ2-6
CASSTGSNYGYTF	TGCGCCAGCTCCACAGGATCTAACTATGGCTACACCTTC	-	-	TRBV5-1	TRBJ1-2
CASKGGSYEQYF	TGTGCCAGTAAGGGCGGGTCCTACGAGCAGTACTTC	once	-	TRBV19	TRBJ2-7
CASNTGQSLYSNQPQHF	TGTGCCAGTAACACGGGACAGAGTCTATATAGCAATCAGCCCCAGCATTTT	-	TRBD1	TRBV19	TRBJ1-5
CASSLAPGRRGNTIYF	TGTGCCAGCAGCTTAGCTCCGGGGAGGAGAGGAAACACCATATATTTT	-	-	TRBV7-8	TRBJ1-3
CASSLIRGSGGGANVLTF	TGTGCCAGCAGCTTAATCCGGGGGTCCGGTGGTGGGGCCAACGTCCTGACTTTC	-	-	TRBV5-4	TRBJ2-6
CASSDGQRGYTF	TGTGCCAGCAGTGACGGGCAGCGCGGCTACACCTTC	-	-	TRBV2	TRBJ1-2
CATLDRGLQETQYF	TGTGCCACCTTGGACAGGGGATTACAAGAGACCCAGTACTTC	-	TRBD1	TRBV15	TRBJ2-5
CASSLVSTSPYNEQFF	TGCGCCAGCAGCTTGGTGTCGACTAGCCCCTACAATGAGCAGTTCTTC	-	TRBD2	TRBV5-1	TRBJ2-1
CASSQGRDTQYF	TGTGCCAGCAGCCAAGGGAGAGATACGCAGTATTTT	-	-	TRBV7-3	TRBJ2-3
CASSRPGGTDTQYF	TGCGCCAGCAGCCGTCCGGGCGGCACAGATACGCAGTATTTT	-	-	TRBV5-1	TRBJ2-3
CASSQVGPGVEKLFF	TGCGCCAGCAGCCAAGTCGGGCCAGGGGTTGAAAAACTGTTTTTT	-	-	TRBV4-1	TRBJ1-4
CASSPRPSDTQYF	TGTGCCAGCTCACCACGCCCTTCGGATACGCAGTATTTT	-	-	TRBV18	TRBJ2-3
CASSLDGTGDYEQYF	TGCGCCAGCAGCTTAGACGGGACAGGGGACTACGAGCAGTACTTC	-	TRBD1	TRBV5-1	TRBJ2-7
CASSLNSRIYGYTF	TGTGCCAGCAGTTTAAATTCCAGAATCTATGGCTACACCTTC	-	-	TRBV28	TRBJ1-2
CASSQGPQTTDTQYF	TGCGCCAGCAGCCAAGGCCCCCAAACCACAGATACGCAGTATTTT	-	-	TRBV4-3	TRBJ2-3
CASSSGQGSDTQYF	TGCGCCAGCAGCTCTGGACAGGGATCAGATACGCAGTATTTT	once	TRBD1	TRBV5-1	TRBJ2-3
CASSSPGLAGGPGSYEQYF	TGTGCCAGCAGCTCACCGGGACTAGCGGGGGGGCCCGGGTCCTACGAGCAGTACTTC	-	TRBD2	TRBV7-2	TRBJ2-7
CASSYSIWGTDTQYF	TGTGCCAGCAGTTACTCGATATGGGGCACAGATACGCAGTATTTT	-	-	TRBV6-6	TRBJ2-3
CAWSWDGLMNTEAFF	TGTGCCTGGAGCTGGGACGGATTGATGAACACTGAAGCTTTCTTT	-	-	TRBV30	TRBJ1-1
CASSTRNQPQHF	TGTGCCAGCAGCACCCGCAATCAGCCCCAGCATTTT	-	-	TRBV5-6	TRBJ1-5
CASSLVGQGGTEAFF	TGTGCCAGCAGCTTAGTTGGTCAGGGTGGCACTGAAGCTTTCTTT	-	-	TRBV11-2	TRBJ1-1
CASTLDRGGSYEQYF	TGCGCCAGCACACTGGACAGGGGGGGCTCCTACGAGCAGTACTTC	-	TRBD1	TRBV10-2	TRBJ2-7
CASSFRRGTGELFF	TGTGCCAGCAGCTTTCGTAGAGGGACCGGGGAGCTGTTTTTT	-	-	TRBV7-9	TRBJ2-2
CASSGGPMNTEAFF	TGTGCCAGCAGTGGTGGGCCGATGAACACTGAAGCTTTCTTT	-	-	TRBV2	TRBJ1-1
CAISDRRDPGTDTQYF	TGTGCCATCAGTGATAGACGGGACCCGGGAACAGATACGCAGTATTTT	-	-	TRBV10-3	TRBJ2-3
CSGERGASYNEQFF	TGCAGCGGCGAGCGGGGGGCGTCCTACAATGAGCAGTTCTTC	once	TRBD2	TRBV29-1	TRBJ2-1
CASSPSTGGLWEQYF	TGTGCCAGCAGTCCCTCGACGGGGGGGTTATGGGAGCAGTACTTC	-	TRBD2	TRBV28	TRBJ2-7
CASSQVLGGTEAFF	TGCGCCAGCAGCCAAGTCTTAGGGGGCACTGAAGCTTTCTTT	-	-	TRBV4-3	TRBJ1-1
CASSLRVSRGRVNYGYTF	TGTGCCAGCAGCTTAAGAGTTAGCAGGGGGCGAGTTAACTATGGCTACACCTTC	-	TRBD1	TRBV7-8	TRBJ1-2
CASSTSGTGDYEQYF	TGTGCCAGCAGCACCTCCGGGACAGGGGACTACGAGCAGTACTTC	-	TRBD1	TRBV9	TRBJ2-7
CASSQDKGSYQPQHF	TGCGCCAGCAGCCAAGATAAGGGCAGTTATCAGCCCCAGCATTTT	-	-	TRBV4-3	TRBJ1-5
CASSPEMLF	TGTGCCAGCAGCCCAGAGATGCTTTTT	-	-	TRBV21-1	TRBJ1-5
CASSQEIQGTIYF	TGCGCCAGCAGCCAGGAAATACAGGGCACCATATATTTT	few	-	TRBV4-1	TRBJ1-3
CASSEWGQFNEKLFF	TGTGCCAGCAGTGAATGGGGACAGTTTAATGAAAAACTGTTTTTT	-	TRBD1	TRBV6-1	TRBJ1-4
CASSRGLPYNEQFF	TGTGCCAGCAGCCGGGGGCTGCCCTACAATGAGCAGTTCTTC	-	-	TRBV2	TRBJ2-1
CASRQPLTSTDTQYF	TGTGCCAGCAGGCAACCGCTGACTAGCACAGATACGCAGTATTTT	-	-	TRBV6-5	TRBJ2-3
CASSFGQVDEQYF	TGTGCCAGCAGCTTTGGCCAGGTAGACGAGCAGTACTTC	-	-	TRBV5-4	TRBJ2-7
CASSPRGQGDYGYTF	TGTGCCAGCAGCCCCAGGGGACAGGGGGACTATGGCTACACCTTC	-	TRBD1	TRBV6-1	TRBJ1-2
CASSLGTSGGYEQFF	TGTGCCAGCAGCCTCGGGACTAGCGGGGGCTATGAGCAGTTCTTC	-	TRBD2	TRBV2	TRBJ2-1
CASSLLSEQAFF	TGCGCCAGCAGCTTGCTCTCGGAGCAAGCTTTCTTT	-	-	TRBV5-1	TRBJ1-1
CASSPGTDRQETQYF	TGTGCCAGCAGCCCTGGGACAGACCGCCAAGAGACCCAGTACTTC	-	TRBD1	TRBV27	TRBJ2-5
CATKTGQGYNEQFF	TGTGCCACCAAGACGGGACAGGGGTACAATGAGCAGTTCTTC	-	TRBD1	TRBV15	TRBJ2-1
CASSYLSGGAGNIQYF	TGTGCCAGCAGTTACCTTAGCGGGGGGGCCGGAAACATTCAGTACTTC	-	TRBD2	TRBV6-5	TRBJ2-4
CASSLRGLKSTDTQYF	TGTGCCAGCAGTTTGAGGGGGCTGAAGAGCACAGATACGCAGTATTTT	-	TRBD1	TRBV28	TRBJ2-3
CASSLATVQQNTEAFF	TGCGCCAGCAGCTTGGCCACGGTACAGCAGAACACTGAAGCTTTCTTT	-	-	TRBV5-1	TRBJ1-1
CASSTGQGEGYTF	TGTGCCAGCAGTACTGGACAGGGTGAAGGCTACACCTTC	-	TRBD1	TRBV28	TRBJ1-2
CASSFGTGVNTEAFF	TGCGCCAGCAGCTTCGGAACAGGGGTGAACACTGAAGCTTTCTTT	-	TRBD1	TRBV5-1	TRBJ1-1
CASSWGTGANYGYTF	TGTGCCAGCAGTTGGGGGACAGGGGCTAACTATGGCTACACCTTC	-	TRBD1	TRBV6-1	TRBJ1-2